This passage covers 3 T cell receptor beta chains from one sample sequenced in a study of T cell responses to AZD1222 COVID-19 vaccine. Generated by immunoSEQ multiplex PCR, the TCRdb table keeps only in-frame clones and is missing some. The profile shows about 150,000 clones, 80% to 95% of them singletons. Sequencing was performed on peripheral blood, taken on day 0 of AZD1222 vaccination. These receptors were obtained from an adult in good health.

This sequence joins TRBV21-1 and TRBJ1-4; TRBD1, as called in the table, went unchecked against the DNA. TRBV21-1 represents a pseudogene. The CDR3 is 16 amino acids. Here the CDR3 DNA reads TGTGCCAGCAGCAATGACAGCCAATCAACTAATGAAAAACTGTTTTTT. Translated, it gives CASSNDSQSTNEKLFF.

With regard to this clone: Within the sample, other DNA sequences also encode this same CDR3. The V gene is TRBV5-6, the J gene TRBJ2-7; 9 nucleotides match TRBD1. The CDR3 has 14 amino acids. Looked up from germline, CDR1 is SGHDT and CDR2 is YYEEEE. J lost 2 bases, V lost 0 bases, and 0 bases had no gene match. The CDR3 DNA is TGTGCCAGCAGCTTGGGACAGGGGGCCTACGAGCAGTACTTC. Protein product: CASSLGQGAYEQYF.

The V and J genes are TRBV18 and TRBJ2-7, with 9 positions matching TRBD1. CDR1 is KGHSH, CDR2 LQKENI, per germline. This CDR3 has 14 amino acids. V was pared by 3 bases and J by 5 bases, with 5 bases of the junction left unmatched. The CDR3: CASSPQDRGNEQYF. The CDR3 region has the DNA TGTGCCAGCTCACCCCAGGACAGGGGCAACGAGCAGTACTTC. Full variable domain (remainder filled in from reference TRBV18 and TRBJ2-7): NAGVMQNPRHLVRRRGQEARLRCSPMKGHSHVYWYRQLPEEGLKFMVYLQKENIIDESGMPKERFSAEFPKEGPSILRIQQVVRGDSAAYFCASSPQDRGNEQYFGPGTRLTVT.